This T cell receptor (beta chain) came from a study of T cell repertoires in cytomegalovirus infection (dated by TCRdb to the late 2010s). In terms of the full investigation: The peptide stimulations were aimed at well-studied HLA-B-restricted epitopes as well as recently identified HLA-C-restricted CMV epitopes, whose presentation resists viral immunomodulation. Because public TCR beta signatures pointed to carriage of CMV infection together with the matching HLA type, the HLA type of each donor mattered for the analysis. Here is what the overall study found, with its caveats: The ex vivo response was dominated by HLA-C-restricted CMV-specific TCR beta clonotypes, which also provided the single most frequent clonotype in two of eight donors. Cumulative frequency of public TCR beta family members discriminated carriers of CMV infection plus the relevant HLA type in this cohort and an independent 352-donor cohort.

Relative to germline, V is 6 bases shorter and J is 10 bases shorter, with 13 bases between their ends. Counted from cysteine to phenylalanine, this CDR3 has 12 amino acids. The kept DNA is CDR3 alone, 36 bases in frame from the first base. Taken from the germline V gene, the CDR1 and CDR2 loops are MNHEY and SVGEGT. This clonotype was observed a few times. Its binding antigen is unknown. Base-call qualities are not available, and no considerably larger clone is one nucleotide away. TCRdb names Illumina HiSeq 1500 as the instrument used. TCRdb trimmed public reads at Q25 via fastp, called clones via MiXCR and kept in-frame beta chains. A single entry per CDR3 protein holds the most common genes and DNA from its merged rows. This sample holds tens of thousands of distinct CDR3 sequences; around 20% were observed only once. Clones ranked in the top ten supply under 75% of the sample. Reading the label with the study, this specimen's treatment or condition is: in vitro stimulation with specific CMV peptide epitopes to enrich CMV-specific T cells.

The receptor's source is a human donor in good health (CMV status not recorded). Some clones in this sample may be carry-over from other donors' samples. Recombination linked TRBV6-2 or TRBV6-3 to TRBJ2-1; the D gene is not confidently resolved. The sample consisted of CD8+ T cells from cultured PBMCs, taken from culture after CMV antigen stimulation. The CDR3 is CASSPTHYEQFF. The DNA reads as follows: TGTGCCAGCAGCCCAACCCATTACGAGCAGTTCTTC.